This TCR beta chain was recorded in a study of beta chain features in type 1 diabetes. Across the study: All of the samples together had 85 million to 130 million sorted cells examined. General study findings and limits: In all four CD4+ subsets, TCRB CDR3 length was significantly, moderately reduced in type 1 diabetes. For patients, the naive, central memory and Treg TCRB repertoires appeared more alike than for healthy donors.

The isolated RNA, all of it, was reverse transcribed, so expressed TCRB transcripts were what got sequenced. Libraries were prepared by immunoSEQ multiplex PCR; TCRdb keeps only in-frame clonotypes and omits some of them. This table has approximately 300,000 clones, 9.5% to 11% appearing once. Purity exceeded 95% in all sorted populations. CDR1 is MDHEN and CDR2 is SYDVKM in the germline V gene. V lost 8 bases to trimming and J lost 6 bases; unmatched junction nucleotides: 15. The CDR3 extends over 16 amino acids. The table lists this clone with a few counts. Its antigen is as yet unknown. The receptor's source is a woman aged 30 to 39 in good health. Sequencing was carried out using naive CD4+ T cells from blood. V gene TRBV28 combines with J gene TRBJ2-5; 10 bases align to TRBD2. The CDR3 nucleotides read TGTGCCAGCCTAAAACGGTCTAGCGGGAGAGGAAAGACCCAGTACTTC. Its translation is CASLKRSSGRGKTQYF.